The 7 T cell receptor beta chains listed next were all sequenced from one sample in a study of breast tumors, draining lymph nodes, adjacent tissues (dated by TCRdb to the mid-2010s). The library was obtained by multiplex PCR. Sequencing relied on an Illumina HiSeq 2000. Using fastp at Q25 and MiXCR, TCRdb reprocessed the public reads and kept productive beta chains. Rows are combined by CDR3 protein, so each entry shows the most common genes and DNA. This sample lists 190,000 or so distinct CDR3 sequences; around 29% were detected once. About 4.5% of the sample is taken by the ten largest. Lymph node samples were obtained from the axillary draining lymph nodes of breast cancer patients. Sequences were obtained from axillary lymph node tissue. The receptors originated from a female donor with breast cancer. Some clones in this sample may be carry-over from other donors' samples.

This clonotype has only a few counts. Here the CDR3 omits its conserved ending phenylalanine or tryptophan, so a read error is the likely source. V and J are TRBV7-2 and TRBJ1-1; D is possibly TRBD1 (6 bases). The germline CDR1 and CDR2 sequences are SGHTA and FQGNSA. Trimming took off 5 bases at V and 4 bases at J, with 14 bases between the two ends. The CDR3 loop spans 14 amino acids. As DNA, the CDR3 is TGTGCCAGCAGCGGCACAGGGTTCGCCACTGAAGCTTTCCTT. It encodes CASSGTGFATEAFL.

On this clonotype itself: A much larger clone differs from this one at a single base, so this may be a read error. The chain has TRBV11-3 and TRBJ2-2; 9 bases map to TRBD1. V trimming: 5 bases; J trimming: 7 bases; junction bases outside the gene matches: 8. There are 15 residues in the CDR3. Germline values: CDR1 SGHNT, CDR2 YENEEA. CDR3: CASSRQGGFIGELFF. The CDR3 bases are TGTGCCAGCAGCCGACAGGGGGGTTTCATCGGGGAGCTGTTTTTT. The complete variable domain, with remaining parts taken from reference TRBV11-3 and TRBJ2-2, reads EAGVVQSPRYKIIEKKQPVAFWCNPISGHNTLYWYLQNLGQGPELLIRYENEEAVDDSQLPKDRFSAERLKGVDSTLKIQPAELGDSAVYLCASSRQGGFIGELFFGEGSRLTVL.

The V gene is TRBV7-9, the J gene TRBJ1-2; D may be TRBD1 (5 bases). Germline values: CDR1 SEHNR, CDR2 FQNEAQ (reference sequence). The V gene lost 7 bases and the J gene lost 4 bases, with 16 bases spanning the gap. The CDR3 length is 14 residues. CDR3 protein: CASKGLWGPYGYTF. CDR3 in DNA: TGTGCCAGCAAGGGCCTCTGGGGCCCCTATGGCTACACCTTC. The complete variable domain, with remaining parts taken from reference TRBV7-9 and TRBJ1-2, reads DTGVSQNPRHKITKRGQNVTFRCDPISEHNRLYWYRQTLGQGPEFLTYFQNEAQLEKSRLLSDRFSAERPKGSFSTLEIQRTEQGDSAMYLCASKGLWGPYGYTFGSGTRLTVV.

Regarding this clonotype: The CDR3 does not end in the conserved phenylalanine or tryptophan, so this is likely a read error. Here the CDR3 DNA reads TGTGCCATCAGTGGGTCGGGGGGCCTTAGCTCCTACAATGAGCAGTTCCTC. Its protein is CAISGSGGLSSYNEQFL. The J gene is TRBJ2-1, the V gene TRBV10-3; possibly TRBD2 for D (7 bases). V lost 4 bases and J 0 bases, leaving 16 bases between the germline ends. The germline CDR1 and CDR2 sequences are ENHRY and SYGVKD. This CDR3 is built from 17 residues.

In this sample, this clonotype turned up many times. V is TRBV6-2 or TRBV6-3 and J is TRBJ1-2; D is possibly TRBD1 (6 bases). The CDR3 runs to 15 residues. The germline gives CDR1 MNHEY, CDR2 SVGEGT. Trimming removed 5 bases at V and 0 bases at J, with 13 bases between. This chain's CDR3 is CASSDYRATNYGYTF. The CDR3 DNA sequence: TGTGCCAGCAGTGACTACAGGGCCACTAACTATGGCTACACCTTC.

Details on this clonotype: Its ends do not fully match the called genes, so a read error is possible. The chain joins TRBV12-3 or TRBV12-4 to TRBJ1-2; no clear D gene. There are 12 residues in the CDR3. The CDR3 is CASNLPPYGYTF. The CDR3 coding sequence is TGTGCCAGCAATTTACCCCCCTATGGCTACACCTTC.

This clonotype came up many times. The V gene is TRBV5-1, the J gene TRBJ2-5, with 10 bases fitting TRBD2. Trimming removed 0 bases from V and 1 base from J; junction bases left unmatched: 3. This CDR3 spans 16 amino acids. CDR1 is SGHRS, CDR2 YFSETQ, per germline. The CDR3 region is CASSLGSGGPQETQYF. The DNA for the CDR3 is TGCGCCAGCAGCTTGGGTAGCGGGGGGCCCCAAGAGACCCAGTACTTC.